This TCR beta chain was captured in a study of CD8 T cells in ankylosing spondylitis. With respect to this clonotype: Its matching antigen is unknown.

The study, taken as a whole, reports: Earlier studies detected some motif variants in reactive arthritis synovial fluid and blood. What appeared characteristic of ankylosing spondylitis blood was a TCR beta motif of eight highly homologous variants.

TCRdb reanalysed the 5' RACE reads using MiXCR and keeps one entry per CDR3 protein. Here the sample spans more than 400,000 distinct CDR3 sequences, roughly 5.3% being singletons. Germline CDR1 and CDR2: LGHDT and YNNKEL (reference sequence). V was trimmed by 4 bases and J by 0 bases, leaving 14 bases between them. This CDR3 contains 16 residues. The V gene is TRBV3-1, the J gene TRBJ2-3, with a weak D call TRBD2 (6 bases). The sequencing input was blood, either unsorted or a sorted T cell fraction (not recorded which). The clonotype originates from a male donor with ankylosing spondylitis. The CDR3 DNA reads as TGTGCCAGCAGCCGATGGACCGGAGGGAGCACAGATACGCAGTATTTT. Its protein is CASSRWTGGSTDTQYF.